This T cell receptor (beta chain) was observed in a study of blood T cell repertoires in COVID-19. Overall study: Collection of acute and convalescent COVID-19 samples took place in the United States, Italy and Spain. PBMCs, B-cell-depleted T cells, or T cells provided the cDNA or gDNA that made up the material.

Per the study methods: Scientists estimated how many nucleated cells there were by amplifying reference gene primers. TCRdb's copy holds only in-frame clones and misses some; the assay was immunoSEQ multiplex PCR. V and J calls and clone size are copied from that table; D and trimming were computed from the DNA. The sample holds approximately 200,000 clones; 80% to 90% are singletons and the top ten take 2% to 2.5%. After removal of 4 bases from V and 3 bases from J, the junction contained 8 bases not matched to a gene. The germline V gene encodes CDR1 SGHDN and CDR2 FVKESK. The CDR3 length is 15 residues.

The specimen was peripheral blood. The TCR was taken from a woman aged 45-65 years with acute or convalescent COVID-19. This chain joins TRBV14 and TRBJ2-7, with 8 bases aligning to TRBD1. Here the CDR3 reads CASSRADRVIYEQYF. CDR3 bases: TGTGCCAGCAGCCGAGCGGACAGGGTGATCTACGAGCAGTACTTC.